The TCR beta chain described here comes from a study of blood T cells in healthy people across ages. Study results and caveats: Estimates of total diversity, which came from one million sequenced T cells, were considered to be underestimates.

Trimming removed 1 base from V and 7 bases from J, with 11 bases in between. The CDR3 loop spans 14 amino acids. CDR1 and CDR2 from the germline V gene are MGHRA and YSYEKL. The second PCR ran 7 to 11 cycles with a sample-barcoded 5' primer and J-beta primers. Every cDNA molecule carried a tag from a template-switch adaptor bearing 12 random nucleotides. TCRdb reanalysed the 5' RACE reads using MiXCR and keeps one entry per CDR3 protein. The repertoire holds around 1.5 million distinct CDR3 sequences, with almost 60% as singletons. On this clonotype: No antigen is known for it.

Each donor's blood draw was roughly 9.8 milliliters of peripheral blood. Whenever a sample was processed, at least 6 million PBMCs were isolated. The sample was blood. This TCR came from a man aged 18 to 29 in good health. The rearrangement joins TRBV4-1 to TRBJ1-5; D gene ambiguous. The CDR3 DNA sequence: TGCGCCAGCAGCCAAGCACGGGGAAAGCAGCCCCAGCATTTT. Residues: CASSQARGKQPQHF.